This TCR beta chain was recovered during a study of regulatory T cells in long-lasting Graves disease. Overall study context: Antithyroid drug exposure in newly diagnosed Graves' patients had lasted under 3 months. Study results and limitations: TRBV28, TRBJ1-2 and TRBJ2-5 were segments that persistent disease favored. Compared with new cases, persistent Graves' patients showed reduced TCR diversity.

The time point denotes: newly diagnosed GD, antithyroid drugs for less than 3 months. Scientists built the TCR library using RNA that was extracted from PBMCs. This clonotype has at least ten counts. The antigen is undetermined. The CDR3 is 15 amino acids. The germline V and J ends were trimmed by 0 bases and 6 bases, with 11 bases remaining between them. The germline V gene has CDR1 SGHAT and CDR2 FQNNGV. Combining iRepertoire HTBI primers with Arm-PCR of CDR3 regions, the authors built TCR beta libraries. TCRdb redid the calling of the multiplex PCR reads with MiXCR, one entry per CDR3 protein. The data show 400,000 to 500,000 distinct CDR3 sequences, 14% seen once. These same data were also listed under a study on T cells in Graves' hyperthyroidism and ophthalmopathy. In that study: Median prediction lead before ophthalmopathy onset was about 6.5 months with the model.

The material sequenced was peripheral blood mononuclear cells (PBMCs), taken at new diagnosis, from a patient treated with antithyroid drugs. The chain uses TRBV11-2 and TRBJ1-4, with TRBD1 as a possible D gene (5 bases). The TCR comes from a woman aged 50 to 60 with Graves disease. CDR3 region: CASSLDLAGYEKLFF. The CDR3 DNA reads TGTGCCAGCAGCTTAGATCTGGCAGGGTATGAAAAACTGTTTTTT.